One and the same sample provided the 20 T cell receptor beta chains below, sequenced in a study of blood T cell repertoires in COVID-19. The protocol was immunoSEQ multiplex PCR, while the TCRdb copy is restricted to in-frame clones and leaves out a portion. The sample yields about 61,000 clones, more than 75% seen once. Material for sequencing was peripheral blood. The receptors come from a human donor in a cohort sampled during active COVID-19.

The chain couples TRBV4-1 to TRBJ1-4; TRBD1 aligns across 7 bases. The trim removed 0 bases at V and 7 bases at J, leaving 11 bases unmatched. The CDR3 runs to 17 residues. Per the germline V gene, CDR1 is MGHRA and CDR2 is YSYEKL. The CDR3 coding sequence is TGCGCCAGCAGCCAAGACGACGGGACAGATTCCATTGAAAAACTGTTTTTT. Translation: CASSQDDGTDSIEKLFF.

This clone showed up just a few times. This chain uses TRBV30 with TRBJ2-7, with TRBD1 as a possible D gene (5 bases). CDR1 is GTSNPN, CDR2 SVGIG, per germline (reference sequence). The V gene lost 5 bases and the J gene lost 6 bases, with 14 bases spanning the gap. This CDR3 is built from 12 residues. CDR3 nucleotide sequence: TGTGCCTGGGATTACCACCAGGGCGAGCAGTACTTC. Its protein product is CAWDYHQGEQYF.

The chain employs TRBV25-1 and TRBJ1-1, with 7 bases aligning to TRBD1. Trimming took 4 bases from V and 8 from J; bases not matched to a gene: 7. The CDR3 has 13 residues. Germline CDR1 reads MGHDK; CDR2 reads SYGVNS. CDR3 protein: CASSAQGQSEAFF. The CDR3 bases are TGTGCCAGCAGTGCACAGGGACAGTCGGAAGCTTTCTTT.

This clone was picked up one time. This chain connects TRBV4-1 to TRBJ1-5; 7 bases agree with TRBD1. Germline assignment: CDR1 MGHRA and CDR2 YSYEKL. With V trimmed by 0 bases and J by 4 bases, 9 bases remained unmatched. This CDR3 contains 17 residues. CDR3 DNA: TGCGCCAGCAGCCAAGATCTCCTGGCAGGGGGGAATCAGCCCCAGCATTTT. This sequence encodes CASSQDLLAGGNQPQHF.

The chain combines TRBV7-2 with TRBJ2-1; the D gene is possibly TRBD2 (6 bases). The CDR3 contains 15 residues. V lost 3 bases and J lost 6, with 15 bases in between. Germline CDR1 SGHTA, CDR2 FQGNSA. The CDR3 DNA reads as TGTGCCAGCAGCTTCTTCGGGGGTGACCCCAATGAGCAGTTCTTC. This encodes CASSFFGGDPNEQFF. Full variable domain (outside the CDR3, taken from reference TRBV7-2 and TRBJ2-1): GAGVSQSPSNKVTEKGKDVELRCDPISGHTALYWYRQSLGQGLEFLIYFQGNSAPDKSGLPSDRFSAERTGGSVSTLTIQRTQQEDSAVYLCASSFFGGDPNEQFFGPGTRLTVL.

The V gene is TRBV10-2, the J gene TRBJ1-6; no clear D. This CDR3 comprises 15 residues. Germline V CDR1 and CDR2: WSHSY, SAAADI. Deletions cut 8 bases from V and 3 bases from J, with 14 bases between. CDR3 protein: CASSDWANYNSPLHF. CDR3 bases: TGCGCCAGCTCGGACTGGGCGAACTATAATTCACCCCTCCACTTT.

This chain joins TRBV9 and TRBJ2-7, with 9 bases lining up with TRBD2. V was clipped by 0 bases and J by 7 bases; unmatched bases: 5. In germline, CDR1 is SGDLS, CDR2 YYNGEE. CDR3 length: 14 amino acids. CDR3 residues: CASSVGAGGEEQYF. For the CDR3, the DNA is TGTGCCAGCAGCGTAGGAGCGGGAGGAGAAGAGCAGTACTTC.

The CDR3 coding sequence is TGCAGCGTTGTGAGTAGTACTCCCTCCTACGAGCAGTACTTC. Its translation is CSVVSSTPSYEQYF. The genes are TRBV29-1 and TRBJ2-7; no firm D call. Germline assignment: CDR1 SQVTM and CDR2 ANQGSEA. The CDR3 runs to 14 residues. Trimming pared 4 bases from V and 0 bases from J, leaving 13 bases between.

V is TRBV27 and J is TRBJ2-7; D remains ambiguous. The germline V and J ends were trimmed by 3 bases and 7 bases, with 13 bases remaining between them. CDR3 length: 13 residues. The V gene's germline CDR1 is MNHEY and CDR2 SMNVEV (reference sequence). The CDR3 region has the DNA TGTGCCAGCAGTTTTGGGCCGCTGGGTGAGCAGTACTTC. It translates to CASSFGPLGEQYF.

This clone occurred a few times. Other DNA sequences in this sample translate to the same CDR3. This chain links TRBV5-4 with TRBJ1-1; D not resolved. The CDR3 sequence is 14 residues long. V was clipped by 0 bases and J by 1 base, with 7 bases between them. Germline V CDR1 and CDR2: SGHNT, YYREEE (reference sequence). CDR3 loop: CASSLGRGNTEAFF. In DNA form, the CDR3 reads TGTGCCAGCAGCTTGGGGCGCGGGAACACTGAAGCTTTCTTT.

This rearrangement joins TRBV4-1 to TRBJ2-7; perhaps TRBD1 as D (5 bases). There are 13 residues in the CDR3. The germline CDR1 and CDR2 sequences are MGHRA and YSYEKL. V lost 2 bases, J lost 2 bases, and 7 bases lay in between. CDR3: CASSQSTAYEQYF. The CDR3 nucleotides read TGCGCCAGCAGCCAATCGACAGCCTACGAGCAGTACTTC.

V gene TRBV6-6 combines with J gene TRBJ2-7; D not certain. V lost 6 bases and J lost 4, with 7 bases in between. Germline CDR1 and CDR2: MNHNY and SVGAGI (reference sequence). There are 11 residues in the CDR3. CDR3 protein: CASRRQYEQYF. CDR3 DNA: TGTGCCAGCAGGCGACAATACGAGCAGTACTTC.

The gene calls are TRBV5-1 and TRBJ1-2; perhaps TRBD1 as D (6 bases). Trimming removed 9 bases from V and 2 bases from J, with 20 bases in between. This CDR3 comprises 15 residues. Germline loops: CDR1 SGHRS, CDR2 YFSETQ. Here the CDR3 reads CATQPIGGLNYGYTF. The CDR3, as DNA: TGCGCCACCCAACCAATCGGGGGGCTGAACTATGGCTACACCTTC.

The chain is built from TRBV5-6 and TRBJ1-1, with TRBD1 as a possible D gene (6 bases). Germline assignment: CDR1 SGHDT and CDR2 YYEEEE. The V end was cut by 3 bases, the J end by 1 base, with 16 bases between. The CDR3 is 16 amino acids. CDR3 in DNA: TGTGCCAGCAGCTGGACAGAACGATATGGGAACACTGAAGCTTTCTTT. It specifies CASSWTERYGNTEAFF.

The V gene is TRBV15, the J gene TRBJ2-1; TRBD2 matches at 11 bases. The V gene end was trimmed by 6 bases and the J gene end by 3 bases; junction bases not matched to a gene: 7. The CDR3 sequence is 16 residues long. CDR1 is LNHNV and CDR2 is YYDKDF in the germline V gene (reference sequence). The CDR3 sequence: CATRLAGDPYYNEQFF. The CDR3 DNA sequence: TGTGCCACCAGACTAGCGGGGGACCCTTACTACAATGAGCAGTTCTTC.

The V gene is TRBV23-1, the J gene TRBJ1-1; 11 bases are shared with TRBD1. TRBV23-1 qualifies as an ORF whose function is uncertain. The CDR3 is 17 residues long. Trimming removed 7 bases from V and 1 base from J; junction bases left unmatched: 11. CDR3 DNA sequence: TGCGCCAGCATAGGGGGATCCGGACAGGGGGCGAACACTGAAGCTTTCTTT. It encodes CASIGGSGQGANTEAFF.

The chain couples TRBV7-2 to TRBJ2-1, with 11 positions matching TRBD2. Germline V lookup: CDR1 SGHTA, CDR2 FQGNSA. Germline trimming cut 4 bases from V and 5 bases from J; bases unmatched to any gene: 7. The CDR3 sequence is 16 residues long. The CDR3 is CASSYRLAGSNNEQFF. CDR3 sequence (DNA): TGTGCCAGCAGCTACCGACTAGCGGGGTCGAACAATGAGCAGTTCTTC.

The chain's CDR3 is CASSRHTGGYGYTF. Here the CDR3 DNA reads TGTGCCAGCAGCCGGCACACAGGGGGATATGGCTACACCTTC. The chain carries TRBV5-8 and TRBJ1-2; 8 bases fit TRBD1. V trimming: 4 bases; J trimming: 5 bases; junction bases outside the gene matches: 7. Germline V gives CDR1 SGHTS, CDR2 YDEGEE. This CDR3 is built from 14 residues.

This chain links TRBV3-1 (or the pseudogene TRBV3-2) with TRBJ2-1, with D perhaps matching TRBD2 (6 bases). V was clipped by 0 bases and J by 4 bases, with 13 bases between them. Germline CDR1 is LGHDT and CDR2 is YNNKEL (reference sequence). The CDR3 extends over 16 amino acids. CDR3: CASSQEVIAVYNEQFF. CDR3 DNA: TGTGCCAGCAGCCAAGAAGTGATAGCGGTATACAATGAGCAGTTCTTC.

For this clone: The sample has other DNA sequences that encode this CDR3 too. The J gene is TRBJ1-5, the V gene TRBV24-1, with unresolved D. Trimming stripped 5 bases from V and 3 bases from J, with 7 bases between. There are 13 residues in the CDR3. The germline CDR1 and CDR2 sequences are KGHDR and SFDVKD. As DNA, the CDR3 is TGTGCCACCAGTGGAGGGAACAATCAGCCCCAGCATTTT. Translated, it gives CATSGGNNQPQHF.